A single TCR beta chain is shown here with its context. This entry comes from a study of blood T cell repertoires in COVID-19. Study-wide background: Nucleic acid was either cDNA or gDNA, and it came from T cells, B-cell-depleted T cells, or PBMCs.

The protocol was immunoSEQ multiplex PCR, while the TCRdb copy is restricted to in-frame clones and leaves out a portion. The sample carries about 240,000 clones, roughly 80% recorded once. CDR3 size: 15 residues. Germline CDR1 is SGHRS and CDR2 is YFSETQ. The J segment lost 7 bases and the V segment lost 0 bases, leaving 3 bases of the junction unmatched. Sequencing was carried out using peripheral blood. V and J are TRBV5-1 and TRBJ1-5, with 11 bases identical to TRBD1. This TCR came from a young woman with acute or convalescent COVID-19. The CDR3 DNA is TGCGCCAGCAGCTTGGCAGGGACAGGGGGACAGCCCCAGCATTTT. Its protein product is CASSLAGTGGQPQHF.